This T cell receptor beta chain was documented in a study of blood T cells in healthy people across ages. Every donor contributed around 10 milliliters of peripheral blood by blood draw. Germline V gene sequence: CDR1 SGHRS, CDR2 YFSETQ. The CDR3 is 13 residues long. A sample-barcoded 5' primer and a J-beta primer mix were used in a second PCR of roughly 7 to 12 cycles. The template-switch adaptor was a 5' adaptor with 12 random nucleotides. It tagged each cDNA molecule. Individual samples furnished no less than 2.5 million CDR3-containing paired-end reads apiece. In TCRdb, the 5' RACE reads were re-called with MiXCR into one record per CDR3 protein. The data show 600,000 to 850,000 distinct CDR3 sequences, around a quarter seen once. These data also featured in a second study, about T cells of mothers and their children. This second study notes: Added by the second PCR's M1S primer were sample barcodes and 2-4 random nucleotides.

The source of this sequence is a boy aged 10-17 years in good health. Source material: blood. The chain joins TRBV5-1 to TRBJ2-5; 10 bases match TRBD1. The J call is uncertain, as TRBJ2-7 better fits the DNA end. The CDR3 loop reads CASSWGTGAEQYF. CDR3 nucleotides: TGCGCCAGCAGCTGGGGGACAGGGGCCGAGCAGTACTTC.